This TCR beta chain was recovered during a study of blood T cell repertoires in COVID-19. The overall study: COVID-19 samples, acute and convalescent, were from the United States, Italy and Spain. The cDNA or gDNA used as material had been derived from T cells, B-cell-depleted T cells, or PBMCs.

This CDR3 contains 14 residues. V was trimmed by 5 bases and J by 0 bases, leaving 13 bases between them. Germline lookup yields CDR1 SQVTM and CDR2 ANQGSEA. In the original processing: Reference gene primer amplification yielded estimated nucleated cell counts. Generated by immunoSEQ multiplex PCR, the TCRdb table keeps only in-frame clones and is missing some. That table is the source of V, J and clone size, and D and trimming were worked out from the DNA. The sample shows over 200,000 clones, around 90% of them seen only once. The source is a man in his 60s who had recovered from COVID-19. Sample: peripheral blood. The chain recombines TRBV29-1 with TRBJ1-1; perhaps TRBD1 as D (6 bases). CDR3 sequence reads: CSVIGQNMNTEAFF. The DNA of the CDR3 is TGCAGCGTTATAGGACAGAACATGAACACTGAAGCTTTCTTT.